This T cell receptor (beta chain) was observed in a study of blood T cell repertoires in COVID-19. The Seattle patients, enrolled during active infection, were followed longitudinally. In the original analysis: Amplification of reference gene primers was used by the study to estimate nucleated cell counts. TCRdb keeps only in-frame clones here, not all; method: immunoSEQ multiplex PCR. V, J and clone size are those of that table, while D and trimming were read from the DNA. The repertoire includes roughly 570,000 clones, roughly nine tenths of them detected once, and roughly 7.3% sits in the top ten. There are 15 residues in the CDR3. The V gene end was trimmed by 3 bases and the J gene end by 4 bases; junction bases not matched to a gene: 8. Looked up from germline, CDR1 is MDHEN and CDR2 is SYDVKM.

This sequence joins TRBV28 and TRBJ1-2, with 7 bases fitting TRBD1. The clonotype originates from a woman in her fifties or sixties with COVID-19, enrolled during active disease. Sequencing used peripheral blood. This chain's CDR3 is CASSLAGGPGYGYTF. The DNA for the CDR3 is TGTGCCAGCAGTTTGGCAGGGGGGCCGGGCTATGGCTACACCTTC.